The 17 T cell receptor beta chains below were found in one sample sequenced in a study of blood T cell repertoires in COVID-19. Sequenced by immunoSEQ multiplex PCR; TCRdb stores in-frame clones only, minus some. The top ten hold around 4.2% of the sample, which has 95,000 to 150,000 clones, 86% seen once. Sequenced sample: peripheral blood. The receptors originated from a man in his forties or fifties with acute or convalescent COVID-19.

DNA for the CDR3: TGTGCCAGCCTACCCCTAGCGGGGCTTAGCACAGATACGCAGTATTTT. This sequence encodes CASLPLAGLSTDTQYF. This chain connects TRBV19 to TRBJ2-3; 9 bases match TRBD2. The CDR3 extends over 16 amino acids. Losses at the gene ends were 9 bases for V and 0 bases for J; bases not matched to a gene: 10. Germline values: CDR1 LNHDA, CDR2 SQIVND (reference sequence).

The gene calls are TRBV6-6 and TRBJ2-5; 8 bases agree with TRBD1. Germline CDR1 and CDR2: MNHNY and SVGAGI (reference sequence). Trimming cost V 2 bases and J 5 bases; bases outside gene matches: 7. There are 15 residues in the CDR3. This chain's CDR3 is CASSYGGQGHETQYF. In DNA, the CDR3 is TGTGCCAGCAGTTACGGAGGACAGGGCCACGAGACCCAGTACTTC.

The chain employs TRBV19 and TRBJ1-5, with D perhaps TRBD1 (6 bases). CDR3 length: 16 amino acids. The germline gives CDR1 LNHDA, CDR2 SQIVND (reference sequence). The V end was cut by 3 bases, the J end by 0 bases, with 12 bases between. The CDR3 sequence is CASSISGQTSNQPQHF. The DNA of the CDR3 is TGTGCCAGTAGTATCTCTGGACAGACTAGCAATCAGCCCCAGCATTTT.

The chain links TRBV29-1 to TRBJ1-1; 8 nucleotides match TRBD1. The CDR3 runs 13 residues. CDR1 is SQVTM, CDR2 ANQGSEA, per germline. After removal of 5 bases from V and 5 bases from J, the junction contained 7 bases not matched to a gene. The CDR3 coding sequence is TGCAGCGTTCAGGGGGCGGTTGGGACTGAAGCTTTCTTT. It specifies CSVQGAVGTEAFF.

The genes are TRBV4-2 and TRBJ1-5; no firm D call. Germline CDR1 is LGHNA and CDR2 is YNFKEQ. CDR3 size: 13 residues. V was pared by 0 bases and J by 11 bases, with 11 bases between. CDR3 in DNA: TGTGCCAGCAGCCAAGATCGAGAGCGGGCCCAGCATTTT. Protein product: CASSQDRERAQHF.

This chain links TRBV18 with TRBJ2-3; 11 bases fit TRBD1. This CDR3 spans 15 amino acids. CDR1 is KGHSH and CDR2 is LQKENI in the germline V gene. V lost 4 bases and J lost 3; bases outside the gene matches: 3. The CDR3 DNA sequence: TGTGCCAGCTCACGGGGACAGGGGGTAACAGATACGCAGTATTTT. Its protein is CASSRGQGVTDTQYF.

The genes are TRBV5-5 and TRBJ1-1, with 12 bases fitting TRBD1. The CDR3 consists of 15 residues. V was pared by 3 bases and J by 6 bases, with 6 bases of the junction left unmatched. Per the germline V gene, CDR1 is SGHKS and CDR2 is YYEKEE (reference sequence). This CDR3 reads CASSSLGQGAPEAFF. The CDR3 DNA reads as TGTGCCAGCAGCTCCTTGGGACAGGGGGCCCCTGAAGCTTTCTTT.

This chain uses TRBV10-3 with TRBJ2-1; D might be TRBD2 (5 bases). V dropped 6 bases and J dropped 6 bases, with 15 bases sitting between them. CDR3 length: 14 residues. CDR1 and CDR2 (germline): ENHRY, SYGVKD. CDR3 nucleotide sequence: TGTGCCATCAGGGGTGACACGGCGGGCAATGAGCAGTTCTTC. Translation: CAIRGDTAGNEQFF.

The rearrangement uses TRBV2 and TRBJ2-5; 7 nucleotides align to TRBD1. From germline, CDR1 is SNHLY and CDR2 FYNNEI. Trimming cost V 6 bases and J 2 bases; bases outside gene matches: 3. The CDR3 covers 13 residues. The CDR3 loop is CASSRDRQETQYF. The CDR3 nucleotides read TGTGCCAGCAGCCGGGACAGACAAGAGACCCAGTACTTC.

The V call is TRBV30, the J call TRBJ1-6; 7 bases line up with TRBD1. Germline trimming cut 3 bases from V and 9 bases from J; bases unmatched to any gene: 2. Germline lookup yields CDR1 GTSNPN and CDR2 SVGIG (reference sequence). The CDR3 extends over 12 amino acids. The CDR3 loop reads CAWSRGTSPLHF. The CDR3 bases are TGTGCCTGGAGCAGGGGGACTTCACCCCTCCACTTT.

The chain is built from TRBV7-2 and TRBJ1-5; D gene uncertain. The ends were cut back, 10 bases at V and 5 bases at J, with 15 bases in the middle. Per germline, CDR1 SGHTA and CDR2 FQGNSA. This CDR3 spans 13 amino acids. CDR3 protein: CATARDTYQPQHF. DNA for the CDR3: TGTGCCACCGCCCGAGACACATATCAGCCCCAGCATTTT.

The chain uses TRBV18 and TRBJ1-4; no reliable D call. V was trimmed by 3 bases and J by 4 bases, leaving 9 bases between them. The CDR3 sequence is 14 residues long. The germline V gene has CDR1 KGHSH and CDR2 LQKENI. The CDR3 DNA follows: TGTGCCAGCTCACCGGCCAGGTATAATGAAAAACTGTTTTTT. Its protein is CASSPARYNEKLFF.

The chain couples TRBV7-8 to TRBJ2-7, with a possible D match to TRBD2 (6 bases). The length of the CDR3 is 15 residues. Germline CDR1 is SGHVS and CDR2 is FQNEAQ. The V and J ends lost 1 base and 6 bases respectively, with 16 bases between them. CDR3 in DNA: TGTGCCAGCAGCTTAGGTGGGAGGTTGGGCGCCGAGCAGTACTTC. Amino acid sequence: CASSLGGRLGAEQYF.

The chain joins TRBV6-6 to TRBJ1-4; the match to TRBD1 covers 7 bases. V gave up 4 bases and J gave up 3 bases; unmatched junction bases: 5. Germline V gives CDR1 MNHNY, CDR2 SVGAGI (reference sequence). This CDR3 is 15 amino acids long. The CDR3 loop is CASSSGTAPNEKLFF. The CDR3 DNA reads TGTGCCAGCAGTTCTGGGACAGCCCCTAATGAAAAACTGTTTTTT.

The chain recombines TRBV27 with TRBJ1-6; no reliable D call. The CDR3 extends over 13 amino acids. V lost 5 bases to trimming and J lost 7 bases, with 9 bases between them. Germline V lookup: CDR1 MNHEY, CDR2 SMNVEV (reference sequence). The CDR3 bases are TGTGCCAGCAGTGGCCTTAGCAATTCACCCCTCCACTTT. Protein sequence: CASSGLSNSPLHF.

The chain combines TRBV30 with TRBJ2-7, with 12 bases that match TRBD2. Germline V gene data show CDR1 as GTSNPN and CDR2 as SVGIG (reference sequence). The CDR3 runs 13 residues. Trimming at V came to 5 bases and at J to 8 bases, leaving 7 bases not matched to a gene. CDR3 loop: CAWDRTSGTKQYF. In nucleotides, the CDR3 is TGTGCCTGGGATCGGACTAGCGGGACCAAGCAGTACTTC. The full variable domain, completed using reference TRBV30 and TRBJ2-7, is SQTIHQWPATLVQPVGSPLSLECTVEGTSNPNLYWYRQAAGRGLQLLFYSVGIGQISSEVPQNLSASRPQDRQFILSSKKLLLSDSGFYLCAWDRTSGTKQYFGPGTRLTVT.

The J gene is TRBJ1-2, the V gene TRBV19, with 7 bases lining up with TRBD1. This CDR3 is built from 14 residues. CDR1 LNHDA and CDR2 SQIVND come from the germline V gene (reference sequence). V was clipped by 2 bases and J by 4 bases; unmatched bases: 4. CDR3 DNA sequence: TGTGCCAGTAGTATAAGGGGGCCCGTCTATGGCTACACCTTC. Encoded protein: CASSIRGPVYGYTF.